This T cell receptor beta chain was captured in a study of blood T cell repertoires in COVID-19. Overall study context: Nucleic acid was either cDNA or gDNA, and it came from T cells, B-cell-depleted T cells, or PBMCs.

Patients at the Seattle site were enrolled during active infection and followed longitudinally. Per the original methods: Quantification of nucleated cells was approximated via reference gene primer amplification. Sequenced by immunoSEQ multiplex PCR; TCRdb stores in-frame clones only, minus some. V and J calls plus clone size are reproduced from that table; the DNA served to infer D and trimming. The sample has 200,000 to 250,000 clones; roughly four fifths are singletons. CDR1 and CDR2 from the germline V gene are MDHEN and SYDVKM. The CDR3 spans 16 residues. The ends lost 8 bases at V and 5 bases at J; junction bases unmatched: 9.

Source material: peripheral blood. The chain joins TRBV28 to TRBJ2-2; TRBD2 aligns across 12 bases. This TCR derives from a woman aged 80 or over with COVID-19, enrolled during active disease. CDR3 amino acids: CASVRLAGAGTGELFF. In nucleotides, the CDR3 is TGTGCCAGCGTGAGACTAGCGGGAGCCGGTACCGGGGAGCTGTTTTTT.